This T cell receptor beta chain was captured in a study of T-cell memory formation after mild COVID-19. Notes on the study in general: Clones that contracted from day 15 to 85 were balanced CD4/CD8, while later expanders leaned CD4+.

This clonotype was detected many times. What it binds is not known. V shed 6 bases, J shed 2 bases, and the junction held 5 bases outside the gene matches. CDR3 length: 13 residues. The germline gives CDR1 SGHDT, CDR2 YYEEEE. After 5'RACE with constant-segment primers, TCR alpha and TCR beta cDNA libraries carrying sample barcodes and UMIs were obtained. TCRdb called the 5' RACE reads again in MiXCR, with one record for every CDR3 protein. Of under 300,000 distinct CDR3 sequences in the sample, roughly 16% were seen once. This TCR was sampled from a man aged 18 to 29 who had mild COVID-19 (a few samples of this study predate the infection). Cell type and time point are not known. Material: PBMCs or a T cell subset sorted from them (not recorded which). The V and J genes are TRBV5-6 and TRBJ2-7, with 7 bases that match TRBD1. For the CDR3, the DNA is TGTGCCAGCATGGGGACAGATACCTACGAGCAGTACTTC. As protein: CASMGTDTYEQYF.